This TCR beta chain stems from a study of cytomegalovirus exposure and HLA in healthy donors. Notes on the study in general: More than 150 TCR beta chains were listed as cytomegalovirus-associated.

The study ran its PCR with 60 Vbeta and 13 Jbeta primers. The data were produced by immunoSEQ multiplex PCR, yet TCRdb's version contains in-frame clones alone and is incomplete. The table shows about 200,000 clones, with about 89% occurring only once. As concerns this clone: The antigen is undetermined.

Between the trimmed V and J ends, which lost 3 bases and 9 bases, there was a span of 8 bases. The CDR3 covers 12 residues. CDR1 is MGHRA and CDR2 is YSYEKL in the germline V gene. This rearrangement joins TRBV4-1 to TRBJ2-2; D uncertain. The TCR comes from a man aged 25-45 years in good health and CMV-seronegative. The sample consisted of PBMCs. The CDR3 DNA follows: TGCGCCAGCAGCCAGGTTGGGCGGGAGCTGTTTTTT. Its protein is CASSQVGRELFF.